Below, 25 T cell receptor beta chains from the same sample are listed, as sequenced in a study of neurological immune-mediated disorders. TCRdb itself ran the 5' RACE reads through MiXCR, one entry per CDR3 protein. The sample contains over 75,000 distinct CDR3 sequences, 5.8% of which appear only once. Time point in this sample: longitudinal time-point 2. Material: PBMCs. The source of these receptors is a woman aged 60-75 years with multiple sclerosis.

This clonotype occurred many times. The J gene is TRBJ1-3, the V gene TRBV7-9, with 7 bases aligning to TRBD1. The J segment lost 0 bases and the V segment lost 4 bases, leaving 6 bases of the junction unmatched. The CDR3 length is 16 residues. The germline V gene has CDR1 SEHNR and CDR2 FQNEAQ (reference sequence). This CDR3 is CASSSGQPSSGNTIYF. The CDR3 region has the DNA TGTGCCAGCAGCTCGGGACAGCCAAGCTCTGGAAACACCATATATTTT.

This clonotype was detected ten times or more. The chain joins TRBV12-3 or TRBV12-4 to TRBJ2-1; tentatively, D is TRBD1 or TRBD2 (5 bases each). The CDR3 is 16 amino acids. V was pared by 6 bases and J by 5 bases, with 20 bases between. CDR3 nucleotide sequence: TGTGCCAGCAGCCCTAGTCGGGACCGAAGAAACAATGAGCAGTTCTTC. Its translation is CASSPSRDRRNNEQFF.

This clonotype occurred many times. The chain employs TRBV7-9 and TRBJ1-2; 9 bases match TRBD1. CDR3 size: 17 residues. V shed 4 bases, J shed 6 bases, and the junction held 15 bases outside the gene matches. Germline values: CDR1 SEHNR, CDR2 FQNEAQ (reference sequence). This chain's CDR3 is CASSSSGDGTGLDGYTF. CDR3 nucleotide sequence: TGTGCCAGCAGCTCCTCGGGAGACGGGACAGGGCTGGATGGCTACACCTTC. Full variable domain (rest looked up from reference TRBV7-9 and TRBJ1-2): DTGVSQNPRHKITKRGQNVTFRCDPISEHNRLYWYRQTLGQGPEFLTYFQNEAQLEKSRLLSDRFSAERPKGSFSTLEIQRTEQGDSAMYLCASSSSGDGTGLDGYTFGSGTRLTVV.

This clonotype was recorded many times. This chain uses TRBV5-1 with TRBJ2-7; D may correspond to TRBD1 or TRBD2 (6 bases each). Trimming shortened V by 2 bases and J by 2 bases, and 11 bases separated the two germline ends. The CDR3 runs to 14 residues. Germline CDR1 is SGHRS and CDR2 is YFSETQ. As DNA, the CDR3 is TGCGCCAGCAGCTTCGGGGGCCAGACCTACGAGCAGTACTTC. Encoded protein: CASSFGGQTYEQYF.

In the case of this clonotype: Given a much more abundant clone one base away, this may be a read error. The rearrangement links TRBV5-1 to TRBJ2-7, with 8 nucleotides matching TRBD2. The germline CDR1 and CDR2 sequences are SGHRS and YFSETQ. The CDR3 totals 16 residues. J gave up 0 bases and V 4 bases, and 9 bases lay outside the gene matches. CDR3 amino acids: CASSPTTSEGSYEQYF. The CDR3 DNA follows: TGCGCCAGCAGCCCAACGACTAGCGAGGGCTCCTACGAGCAGTACTTC.

This clonotype appeared a few times. The chain uses TRBV3-1 and TRBJ2-1; D is tentatively TRBD1 or TRBD2 (5 bases each). Germline V CDR1 and CDR2: LGHDT, YNNKEL (reference sequence). The V end was cut by 3 bases, the J end by 15 bases, with 18 bases between. The CDR3 is 13 amino acids. The CDR3 nucleotides read TGTGCCAGCAGCCAGTTAAGTGGGGGATTGCGGTTCTTC. Its translation is CASSQLSGGLRFF.

The gene calls are TRBV20-1 and TRBJ2-5; 7 positions agree with TRBD2. V was pared by 6 bases and J by 1 base, with 14 bases of the junction left unmatched. Germline assignment: CDR1 DFQATT and CDR2 SNEGSKA (reference sequence). The CDR3 runs to 16 residues. The CDR3 protein is CSAPPGLAEAQETQYF. DNA for the CDR3: TGCAGTGCCCCCCCGGGGCTAGCGGAAGCCCAAGAGACCCAGTACTTC.

This clonotype was recorded at least ten times. The chain is built from TRBV5-1 and TRBJ2-7, with TRBD2 matching 13 bases. Germline V lookup: CDR1 SGHRS, CDR2 YFSETQ. V dropped 4 bases and J dropped 2; count of bases not matched to a gene: 3. CDR3 length: 15 residues. In DNA form, the CDR3 reads TGCGCCAGCAGCGTGGGACTAGCGGGGACCTACGAGCAGTACTTC. This translates into CASSVGLAGTYEQYF.

There are many counts of this clonotype. The chain links TRBV12-3 or TRBV12-4 to TRBJ2-1, with D perhaps given as TRBD1 or TRBD2 (5 bases each). Trimming cost V 4 bases and J 9 bases, with 19 bases left between them. This CDR3 region has 15 residues. CDR3 in DNA: TGTGCCAGCAGTTCTCAGGCGTGGGGGAAGGCTGAGCAGTTCTTC. As protein: CASSSQAWGKAEQFF.

This clonotype has a count of ten or more. The CDR3 loop is CASSLLGQHSYNEQFF. In DNA, the CDR3 is TGCGCCAGCAGCTTGTTGGGTCAACACTCCTACAATGAGCAGTTCTTC. J is TRBJ2-1 and V is TRBV5-1; no clear D gene. Trimming removed 1 base from V and 0 bases from J, with 11 bases in between. This CDR3 comprises 16 residues. In germline, CDR1 is SGHRS, CDR2 YFSETQ.

This clonotype was seen repeatedly, ten times or more. The rearrangement uses TRBV15 and TRBJ2-7; a weak D match, TRBD2 (6 bases). The V end lost 4 bases, the J end lost 2 bases, and 9 bases lay between the germline ends. CDR1 and CDR2 (germline): LNHNV, YYDKDF (reference sequence). This CDR3 spans 13 amino acids. CDR3 DNA sequence: TGTGCCACCAGCAAGGGACTTACCTACGAGCAGTACTTC. Translation: CATSKGLTYEQYF.

This chain uses TRBV18 with TRBJ1-4; no firm D call. CDR1 is KGHSH and CDR2 is LQKENI in the germline V gene. V was trimmed by 3 bases and J by 0 bases, leaving 8 bases between them. This CDR3 has 15 amino acids. CDR3 protein: CASSPTGSTNEKLFF. The CDR3 DNA reads TGTGCCAGCTCACCTACTGGGTCAACTAATGAAAAACTGTTTTTT.

This clonotype was observed many times. This chain connects TRBV20-1 to TRBJ1-6; no clear D. The germline V and J ends were trimmed by 7 bases and 6 bases, with 10 bases remaining between them. The CDR3 has 12 residues. Looked up from germline, CDR1 is DFQATT and CDR2 is SNEGSKA (reference sequence). CDR3 nucleotides: TGCAGTGTCGGACGGGGTAATTCACCCCTCCACTTT. This sequence encodes CSVGRGNSPLHF.

In this sample, this clonotype turned up many times. The chain uses TRBV20-1 and TRBJ1-4; D perhaps matches TRBD1 (5 bases). The V gene lost 4 bases and the J gene lost 0 bases, with 9 bases spanning the gap. Germline V CDR1 and CDR2: DFQATT, SNEGSKA (reference sequence). The CDR3 sequence is 14 residues long. Written as DNA, the CDR3 is TGCAGTGCTACGGGGCCGGCAACTAATGAAAAACTGTTTTTT. Residues: CSATGPATNEKLFF.

Concerning this clonotype itself: Being one base from a much bigger clone, this may be a read error. The chain combines TRBV6-5 with TRBJ1-2; weak D call: TRBD1 (5 bases). CDR3 length equals 15 residues. Trimming left V 4 bases short and J 2 bases short, with 14 bases between. CDR1 and CDR2 from the germline V gene are MNHEY and SVGAGI. CDR3 region: CASSSPVTANYGYTF. DNA of the CDR3: TGTGCCAGCAGTTCGCCCGTGACAGCGAACTATGGCTACACCTTC.

This clonotype was seen many times. This chain joins TRBV20-1 and TRBJ2-4; D is uncertain. The V gene's germline CDR1 is DFQATT and CDR2 SNEGSKA (reference sequence). V gave up 3 bases and J gave up 0 bases, with 6 bases separating them. The CDR3 spans 13 residues. The CDR3 bases are TGCAGTGCTAGCTGGATAGCCAAAAACATTCAGTACTTC. Its translation: CSASWIAKNIQYF.

This clonotype was picked up many times. The chain carries TRBV5-1 and TRBJ1-1; D is uncertain. The V gene lost 4 bases and the J gene lost 5 bases, with 18 bases spanning the gap. CDR1 is SGHRS and CDR2 is YFSETQ in the germline V gene. CDR3 size: 15 residues. The CDR3 nucleotides are TGCGCCAGCAGCCATTCGACCGGGAGGAGGACTGAAGCTTTCTTT. Its protein product is CASSHSTGRRTEAFF.

This clonotype occurred many times. The chain employs TRBV5-1 and TRBJ2-5, with D tentatively TRBD1 or TRBD2 (6 bases each). The CDR3 covers 17 residues. Per germline, CDR1 SGHRS and CDR2 YFSETQ. With 4 bases removed from V and 5 bases from J, the gap between germline ends came to 24 bases. This CDR3 is CASSGKRGDFLTETQYF. In nucleotides, the CDR3 is TGCGCCAGCAGCGGAAAGAGGGGGGACTTCCTGACGGAGACCCAGTACTTC.

This clonotype was found many times. This chain uses TRBV29-1 with TRBJ1-4; no clear D gene. Germline V gene sequence: CDR1 SQVTM, CDR2 ANQGSEA. The CDR3 extends over 11 amino acids. Trimming removed 0 bases at V and 7 bases at J, with 3 bases between. For the CDR3, the DNA is TGCAGCGTTGAAGATGGTGAAAAACTGTTTTTT. Protein: CSVEDGEKLFF.

This clonotype was picked up many times. The chain carries TRBV6-1 and TRBJ2-7; TRBD1 agrees at 10 bases. Germline V CDR1 and CDR2: MNHNS, SASEGT. This CDR3 region has 15 residues. With 6 bases clipped from V and 4 bases from J, the junction kept 9 bases outside the gene matches. The CDR3 DNA follows: TGTGCCAGCAGCGTCGGGACAGGGGCCTATTACGAGCAGTACTTC. This translates into CASSVGTGAYYEQYF.

In this sample, this clonotype turned up many times. The chain joins TRBV24-1 to TRBJ2-5; 11 bases are shared with TRBD1. The CDR3 runs 15 residues. The V segment lost 4 bases and the J segment 5 bases; nucleotides outside the gene matches: 5. Germline loops: CDR1 KGHDR, CDR2 SFDVKD. DNA of the CDR3: TGTGCCACCAGTGACCCGGGACAGGGGGTTGAGACCCAGTACTTC. It codes for CATSDPGQGVETQYF.

The chain recombines TRBV5-1 with TRBJ1-2; D unresolved. The V and J ends lost 4 bases and 11 bases respectively, with 24 bases between them. The CDR3 is made up of 15 amino acids. CDR1 and CDR2 (germline): SGHRS, YFSETQ. The CDR3 protein is CASSPSGTTYRGYTF. The CDR3 DNA is TGCGCCAGCAGCCCTTCGGGCACCACCTATCGCGGTTACACCTTC. The complete variable domain, with remaining parts taken from reference TRBV5-1 and TRBJ1-2, reads KAGVTQTPRYLIKTRGQQVTLSCSPISGHRSVSWYQQTPGQGLQFLFEYFSETQRNKGNFPGRFSGRQFSNSRSEMNVSTLELGDSALYLCASSPSGTTYRGYTFGSGTRLTVV.

This clonotype has at least ten counts. The gene calls are TRBV20-1 and TRBJ2-7; 12 bases are shared with TRBD1. This CDR3 region has 14 residues. V was pared by 2 bases and J by 4 bases, with 3 bases of the junction left unmatched. Germline assignment: CDR1 DFQATT and CDR2 SNEGSKA (reference sequence). The CDR3 DNA reads as TGCAGTGCTAGATTGGGACAGGGGGCGTACGAGCAGTACTTC. Translating gives CSARLGQGAYEQYF.

This clonotype occurred many times. V usage is TRBV20-1 and J usage is TRBJ2-1; D is perhaps TRBD1 or TRBD2 (6 bases each). V was pared by 5 bases and J by 2 bases, with 16 bases between. CDR1 and CDR2 (germline): DFQATT, SNEGSKA (reference sequence). The CDR3 has 15 residues. CDR3 protein: CSAATDGGPYNEQFF. The CDR3 nucleotides are TGCAGTGCTGCTACTGACGGGGGCCCCTACAATGAGCAGTTCTTC.

This clonotype came up many times. The genes are TRBV7-2 and TRBJ2-5; perhaps TRBD1 as D (5 bases). Trimming removed 4 bases at V and 0 bases at J, with 6 bases between. Germline lookup yields CDR1 SGHTA and CDR2 FQGNSA. CDR3 length equals 13 residues. CDR3 DNA: TGTGCCAGCAGCTCAGGGTACCAAGAGACCCAGTACTTC. Translation gives CASSSGYQETQYF.